The next 30 T cell receptor beta chains were all read from a single sample in a study of CD8+ T cells in alopecia areata. After isolation, RNA underwent reverse transcription to generate cDNA as the sequencing template. TCRdb's table, derived via immunoSEQ multiplex PCR, lists solely in-frame clones and lacks some. Among some 170,000 clones, almost 65% were seen once, and the ten largest hold 1.7%. The specimen was CD4+ T cells sorted from blood, collected at week 0. These receptors all come from a human donor with alopecia areata.

The chain recombines TRBV9 with TRBJ2-3; either TRBD1 or TRBD2 may supply D (5 bases each). This CDR3 region has 15 residues. CDR1 is SGDLS and CDR2 is YYNGEE in the germline V gene. Trimming took 2 bases from V and 2 from J, leaving 12 bases between them. CDR3 DNA sequence: TGTGCCAGCAGCGTCGGGGACCCATTCACAGATACGCAGTATTTT. Encoded protein: CASSVGDPFTDTQYF. The whole variable domain, remainder taken from reference TRBV9 and TRBJ2-3, is DSGVTQTPKHLITATGQRVTLRCSPRSGDLSVYWYQQSLDQGLQFLIQYYNGEERAKGNILERFSAQQFPDLHSELNLSSLELGDSALYFCASSVGDPFTDTQYFGPGTRLTVL.

This clone was counted a single time. The chain combines TRBV7-9 with TRBJ2-1, with 10 nucleotides matching TRBD2. Germline values: CDR1 SEHNR, CDR2 FQNEAQ (reference sequence). V was clipped by 5 bases and J by 0 bases; unmatched bases: 1. The CDR3 covers 15 residues. The CDR3 DNA sequence: TGTGCCAGCAGCCGACTAGCGGGCTCCTACAATGAGCAGTTCTTC. Its translation: CASSRLAGSYNEQFF.

The V gene is TRBV29-1, the J gene TRBJ1-2; D possibly corresponds to TRBD1 (5 bases). V was cut by 4 bases and J by 5 bases, with 14 bases left in between. The CDR3 is made up of 13 amino acids. Germline V gene sequence: CDR1 SQVTM, CDR2 ANQGSEA. CDR3 in amino acids: CSVAGRQTYGYTF. The CDR3 DNA sequence: TGCAGCGTTGCAGGGAGGCAAACTTATGGCTACACCTTC. The entire variable domain, with the rest obtained from reference TRBV29-1 and TRBJ1-2, is as follows: SAVISQKPSRDICQRGTSLTIQCQVDSQVTMMFWYRQQPGQSLTLIATANQGSEATYESGFVIDKFPISRPNLTFSTLTVSNMSPEDSSIYLCSVAGRQTYGYTFGSGTRLTVV.

This clone was seen only a few times. The chain uses TRBV7-7 and TRBJ2-5, with TRBD2 as a possible D gene (5 bases). The germline V gene has CDR1 SSHAT and CDR2 FNYEAQ (reference sequence). The V end lost 1 base, the J end lost 1 base, and 13 bases lay between the germline ends. The CDR3 is 16 residues long. The CDR3 is CASSLGRLVSQETQYF. CDR3 coding DNA: TGTGCCAGCAGCTTAGGGAGGTTAGTCTCCCAAGAGACCCAGTACTTC.

The chain carries TRBV2 and TRBJ1-6, with D unclear. The CDR3 contains 15 residues. Germline values: CDR1 SNHLY, CDR2 FYNNEI. Between the trimmed V and J ends, which lost 2 bases and 7 bases, there was a span of 12 bases. The chain's CDR3 is CASSEIQKGNSPLHF. Written as DNA, the CDR3 is TGTGCCAGCAGTGAAATCCAGAAGGGAAATTCACCCCTCCACTTT.

This clone has just a few counts. V gene TRBV5-1 combines with J gene TRBJ1-1, with TRBD1 matching 11 bases. The J segment lost 6 bases and the V segment lost 4 bases, leaving 8 bases of the junction unmatched. CDR3 length equals 15 residues. CDR1 is SGHRS and CDR2 is YFSETQ in the germline V gene. CDR3 sequence (DNA): TGCGCCAGCAGCCTACGGACAGGGGGCTCACCTGAAGCTTTCTTT. Translated, it gives CASSLRTGGSPEAFF.

This sequence joins TRBV2 and TRBJ2-5, with TRBD1 matching 9 bases. With V trimmed by 7 bases and J by 4 bases, 4 bases remained unmatched. From germline, CDR1 is SNHLY and CDR2 FYNNEI. The CDR3 totals 13 residues. The CDR3 sequence is CASNYRGRETQYF. CDR3 nucleotide sequence: TGTGCCAGCAACTACAGGGGGCGAGAGACCCAGTACTTC. The full variable domain, in which reference TRBV2 and TRBJ2-5 provide the parts outside the CDR3, is EPEVTQTPSHQVTQMGQEVILRCVPISNHLYFYWYRQILGQKVEFLVSFYNNEISEKSEIFDDQFSVERPDGSNFTLKIRSTKLEDSAMYFCASNYRGRETQYFGPGTRLLVL.

The rearrangement joins TRBV29-1 to TRBJ1-1; 8 nucleotides agree with TRBD1. CDR3 length: 13 residues. Germline V gives CDR1 SQVTM, CDR2 ANQGSEA. V dropped 2 bases and J dropped 7; count of bases not matched to a gene: 6. CDR3 bases: TGCAGCGTTGAAAGCAGGGGGCTAGGTGAAGCTTTCTTT. Its translation: CSVESRGLGEAFF.

This clone was seen a few times. The chain uses TRBV19 and TRBJ2-4; possibly TRBD1 for D (6 bases). Germline-derived CDR1 and CDR2 are LNHDA and SQIVND (reference sequence). This CDR3 region has 15 residues. Trimming shortened V by 5 bases and J by 3 bases, and 14 bases separated the two germline ends. The CDR3 coding sequence is TGTGCCAGTAGTGCCCCGACAGGAGGCAAAAACATTCAGTACTTC. Protein sequence: CASSAPTGGKNIQYF.

This clone showed up just a few times. Other nucleotide sequences from this sample produce the same CDR3. The rearrangement joins TRBV30 to TRBJ1-5; no firm D call. Between the trimmed V and J ends, which lost 2 bases and 1 base, there was a span of 3 bases. The CDR3 length is 12 residues. CDR1 is GTSNPN, CDR2 SVGIG, per germline (reference sequence). The CDR3: CAWSKSNQPQHF. DNA for the CDR3: TGTGCCTGGAGTAAAAGCAATCAGCCCCAGCATTTT. Using reference TRBV30 and TRBJ1-5 for the parts outside the CDR3, the full variable domain is SQTIHQWPATLVQPVGSPLSLECTVEGTSNPNLYWYRQAAGRGLQLLFYSVGIGQISSEVPQNLSASRPQDRQFILSSKKLLLSDSGFYLCAWSKSNQPQHFGDGTRLSIL.

The gene calls are TRBV7-2 and TRBJ1-6; D is ambiguous. Trimming took 1 base from V and 4 from J, leaving 5 bases between them. The germline V gene encodes CDR1 SGHTA and CDR2 FQGNSA. The length of the CDR3 is 14 residues. In nucleotides, the CDR3 is TGTGCCAGCAGCTTAGGAGGGTATAATTCACCCCTCCACTTT. Encoded protein: CASSLGGYNSPLHF.

CDR3 residues: CASSLDSGGGREQFF. CDR3 nucleotides: TGTGCCAGCAGCTTAGATTCCGGCGGGGGCCGTGAGCAGTTCTTC. This chain links TRBV7-8 with TRBJ2-1, with D possibly being TRBD2 (7 bases). The CDR3 covers 15 residues. Trimming took off 1 base at V and 9 bases at J, with 16 bases between the two ends. Germline lookup yields CDR1 SGHVS and CDR2 FQNEAQ.

This CDR3 is CASSGAVLGGEEQFF. The CDR3 DNA sequence: TGTGCCAGCAGCGGAGCAGTACTTGGAGGGGAGGAGCAGTTCTTC. This chain connects TRBV14 to TRBJ2-1; a possible D gene is TRBD2 (6 bases). The CDR3 is made up of 15 amino acids. Germline V gene data show CDR1 as SGHDN and CDR2 as FVKESK. The ends were cut back, 5 bases at V and 10 bases at J, with 21 bases in the middle.

The V gene is TRBV10-3, the J gene TRBJ2-5; D unclear. V was trimmed by 2 bases and J by 5 bases, leaving 3 bases between them. Germline loops: CDR1 ENHRY, CDR2 SYGVKD. The CDR3 extends over 11 amino acids. Written as DNA, the CDR3 is TGTGCCATCAGTGAGGCGGAGACCCAGTACTTC. Protein product: CAISEAETQYF.

Only one count was recorded for this clone. The chain uses TRBV5-4 and TRBJ2-3; tentative D call: TRBD2 (5 bases). This CDR3 has 15 amino acids. Germline CDR1 SGHNT, CDR2 YYREEE (reference sequence). V lost 2 bases, J lost 2 bases, and 12 bases lay in between. The CDR3, as DNA: TGTGCCAGCAGCTTAGGAGGAAGGTCCACAGATACGCAGTATTTT. This sequence encodes CASSLGGRSTDTQYF. The full variable domain, rest sourced from reference TRBV5-4 and TRBJ2-3, is ETGVTQSPTHLIKTRGQQVTLRCSSQSGHNTVSWYQQALGQGPQFIFQYYREEENGRGNFPPRFSGLQFPNYSSELNVNALELDDSALYLCASSLGGRSTDTQYFGPGTRLTVL.

This clone was counted once. The chain employs TRBV2 and TRBJ1-1; possible D gene TRBD1, 5 bases. The germline V and J ends were trimmed by 7 bases and 4 bases, with 10 bases remaining between them. Germline V gene lookup returns CDR1 SNHLY and CDR2 FYNNEI. The CDR3 runs to 12 residues. CDR3 loop: CASKGTLTEAFF. DNA for the CDR3: TGTGCCAGCAAGGGGACGCTCACTGAAGCTTTCTTT.

The chain combines TRBV7-2 with TRBJ1-2; maybe TRBD1 (6 bases). CDR3 length: 16 amino acids. With 1 base removed from V and 6 bases from J, the gap between germline ends came to 18 bases. Germline V gives CDR1 SGHTA, CDR2 FQGNSA. The CDR3 loop is CASSLEGLIGGDGYTF. CDR3 sequence (DNA): TGTGCCAGCAGCTTAGAAGGACTCATCGGGGGCGATGGCTACACCTTC.

The rearrangement uses TRBV30 and TRBJ1-2; TRBD1 might be the D (5 bases). V was clipped by 6 bases and J by 4 bases, with 12 bases between them. The germline gives CDR1 GTSNPN, CDR2 SVGIG (reference sequence). The CDR3 spans 12 residues. CDR3 bases: TGTGCCTGCCAGGACGGGACCTATGGCTACACCTTC. Translation: CACQDGTYGYTF.

By sample share, this clone is medium-sized (0.01 to 0.1%). The CDR3 protein is CASSLAFSPLHF. For the CDR3, the DNA is TGTGCCAGCAGCTTAGCCTTTTCACCCCTCCACTTT. The V call is TRBV7-2, the J call TRBJ1-6; D unresolved. V gave up 0 bases and J gave up 9 bases, with 3 bases separating them. The germline gives CDR1 SGHTA, CDR2 FQGNSA. The CDR3 sequence is 12 residues long.

The chain has TRBV27 and TRBJ1-2; tentatively, D is TRBD1 (6 bases). In germline, CDR1 is MNHEY, CDR2 SMNVEV (reference sequence). Between the trimmed V and J ends, which lost 3 bases and 7 bases, there was a span of 12 bases. This CDR3 spans 13 amino acids. This CDR3 is CASSFAGVGGYTF. In DNA, the CDR3 is TGTGCCAGCAGTTTCGCAGGGGTTGGTGGCTACACCTTC.

The sample holds one count of this clone. The chain recombines TRBV7-2 with TRBJ2-2; no definite D call. This CDR3 contains 14 residues. CDR1 is SGHTA and CDR2 is FQGNSA in the germline V gene. Trimming removed 5 bases from V and 5 bases from J, with 12 bases in between. CDR3 coding DNA: TGTGCCAGCAGCCTAAAGCTTTCGACCGGGGAGCTGTTTTTT. Translating gives CASSLKLSTGELFF.

This chain joins TRBV5-6 and TRBJ1-2, with D possibly being TRBD1 (5 bases). CDR1 is SGHDT, CDR2 YYEEEE, per germline. CDR3 length: 13 residues. V gave up 3 bases and J gave up 4 bases, with 10 bases separating them. The CDR3 region has the DNA TGTGCCAGCAGCTCGGGACGGATCTATGGCTACACCTTC. Its translation: CASSSGRIYGYTF.

V usage is TRBV11-2 and J usage is TRBJ1-1; maybe TRBD1 (6 bases). Germline values: CDR1 SGHAT, CDR2 FQNNGV. The V end was cut by 4 bases, the J end by 10 bases, with 16 bases between. The CDR3 sequence is 13 residues long. In DNA, the CDR3 is TGTGCCAGCAGCTCCACCGGGGGCGAGTCAGCTTTCTTT. This codes for CASSSTGGESAFF.

This clone was seen only a few times. The same CDR3 also results from other DNA sequences found in this sample. This sequence joins TRBV9 and TRBJ2-3; D not resolved. CDR3 length equals 12 residues. Trimming cost V 0 bases and J 1 base, with 0 bases left between them. Germline CDR1 reads SGDLS; CDR2 reads YYNGEE. In DNA, the CDR3 is TGTGCCAGCAGCGTAGGCACAGATACGCAGTATTTT. Translation gives CASSVGTDTQYF.

This chain joins TRBV29-1 and TRBJ1-1; no clear D gene. Germline CDR1 and CDR2: SQVTM and ANQGSEA. This CDR3 has 13 residues. The germline V and J ends were trimmed by 4 bases and 0 bases, with 9 bases remaining between them. The CDR3 sequence is CSVAKIMNTEAFF. DNA for the CDR3: TGCAGCGTTGCTAAGATCATGAACACTGAAGCTTTCTTT.

The chain employs TRBV11-2 and TRBJ1-4; tentatively, D is TRBD1 (5 bases). CDR1 is SGHAT, CDR2 FQNNGV, per germline. Trimming stripped 3 bases from V and 7 bases from J, with 9 bases between. The CDR3 runs to 13 residues. The CDR3 nucleotides are TGTGCCAGCAGCTTCGGGACGGGTGAAAAACTGTTTTTT. It yields the protein CASSFGTGEKLFF.

The chain carries TRBV6-5 and TRBJ2-3; D not certain. Per germline, CDR1 MNHEY and CDR2 SVGAGI. V shed 6 bases and J shed 3 bases, with 7 bases lying between them. The CDR3 length is 12 residues. The CDR3 DNA is TGTGCCAGCAGGTTCCAAACAGATACGCAGTATTTT. Translation gives CASRFQTDTQYF.

V is TRBV5-1 and J is TRBJ2-1, with a tentative D call TRBD2 (5 bases). V lost 1 base and J 5 bases, leaving 13 bases between the germline ends. The CDR3 covers 15 residues. Per germline, CDR1 SGHRS and CDR2 YFSETQ. The CDR3 DNA reads TGCGCCAGCAGCTTGACCGGGAAAGCTAACAATGAGCAGTTCTTC. Translated, it gives CASSLTGKANNEQFF.

The chain carries TRBV30 and TRBJ2-1, with D hard to call. The V and J ends lost 5 bases and 0 bases respectively, with 5 bases between them. The CDR3 runs 12 residues. Germline CDR1 reads GTSNPN; CDR2 reads SVGIG (reference sequence). The chain's CDR3 is CAWWGSYNEQFF. The CDR3 DNA is TGTGCCTGGTGGGGCTCCTACAATGAGCAGTTCTTC.

The table lists this clone with a count of one. V is TRBV5-4 and J is TRBJ2-5; 10 bases align to TRBD1. The ends lost 4 bases at V and 3 bases at J; junction bases unmatched: 15. CDR3 size: 18 residues. The V gene's germline CDR1 is SGHNT and CDR2 YYREEE (reference sequence). The CDR3 sequence: CASSPARDRGNTKETQYF. CDR3 nucleotides: TGTGCCAGCAGCCCAGCCCGGGACAGGGGTAATACTAAAGAGACCCAGTACTTC. The complete variable domain, with remaining parts taken from reference TRBV5-4 and TRBJ2-5, reads ETGVTQSPTHLIKTRGQQVTLRCSSQSGHNTVSWYQQALGQGPQFIFQYYREEENGRGNFPPRFSGLQFPNYSSELNVNALELDDSALYLCASSPARDRGNTKETQYFGPGTRLLVL.